This T cell receptor (beta chain) came from a study of shared clonotypes between healthy human individuals. Germline V gene sequence: CDR1 SGDLS, CDR2 YYNGEE. The CDR3 contains 14 residues. The junction had 2 bases not matched to a gene; V was cut back by 1 base and J by 6 bases. Libraries were prepared by immunoSEQ multiplex PCR; TCRdb keeps only in-frame clonotypes and omits some of them. The data contain over a million clones, more than 75% of them singletons. The specimen sequenced was memory CD4+ T cells from PBMCs. Subset denoted: CD45RA-negative fraction. V gene TRBV9 combines with J gene TRBJ2-4; 9 bases map to TRBD2. This TCR derives from a young man in good health. Some clones in this sample may be carry-over from other donors' samples. The CDR3 here is CASSVYSGGNIQYF. CDR3 DNA: TGTGCCAGCAGCGTATATAGCGGGGGAAACATTCAGTACTTC.